The clone carrying this TCR beta chain appeared once. The antigen remains unidentified. This record belongs to a study of shared clonotypes between healthy human individuals. Study results and limitations: Roughly 5% of naive CD4 clonotypes were common to four donors. A generally larger estimated richness was seen in naive subsets than in memory subsets.

Deep was the level at which the assay was run. In the original processing: ImmunoSEQ supplied junction-only sequences lacking quality scores, so filtering was different. Only in-frame clones appear in the TCRdb table, and some are missing; sequencing was by immunoSEQ multiplex PCR. V and J calls and clone size are as listed in that table; D and trimming were resolved from the DNA. The sample shows 2 million to 2.5 million clones, approximately 93% of them seen only once. In germline, CDR1 is MNHEY, CDR2 SVGAGI. The CDR3 runs 14 residues. Losses at the gene ends were 8 bases for V and 5 bases for J; bases not matched to a gene: 8.

The clonotype originates from a man between 18 and 29 years old in good health. Some clones in this sample may be carry-over from other donors' samples. The chain carries TRBV6-5 and TRBJ2-3, with 9 bases fitting TRBD1. The sample taken for sequencing was naive CD4+ T cells from PBMCs. As to subset: CD45RA+ positively selected. The CDR3 DNA reads as TGTGCCAGCGGTGCGGACAGGGGAGGAGATACGCAGTATTTT. Its protein product is CASGADRGGDTQYF.